This TCR beta chain was recorded in a study of beta chain features in type 1 diabetes. Looking at the study overall: Healthy donors resembled patients in age, gender and cell yields.

The CDR3 length is 15 residues. V was shortened by 3 bases and J by 1 base, with 12 bases between the two germline ends. The germline CDR1 and CDR2 sequences are SEHNR and FQNEAQ (reference sequence). This clone was seen a handful of times. The isolated RNA, all of it, was reverse transcribed, so expressed TCRB transcripts were what got sequenced. Produced via immunoSEQ multiplex PCR; TCRdb's table is partial and in-frame only. The sample has around 180,000 clones; about 13% are singletons. The chain joins TRBV7-9 to TRBJ2-5; D is ambiguous. This clonotype was sampled from a woman under 30 in good health. Sequencing was performed on central memory CD4+ T cells from blood. The CDR3 sequence: CASSLAGAFQETQYF. DNA of the CDR3: TGTGCCAGCAGCTTGGCCGGAGCCTTCCAAGAGACCCAGTACTTC.